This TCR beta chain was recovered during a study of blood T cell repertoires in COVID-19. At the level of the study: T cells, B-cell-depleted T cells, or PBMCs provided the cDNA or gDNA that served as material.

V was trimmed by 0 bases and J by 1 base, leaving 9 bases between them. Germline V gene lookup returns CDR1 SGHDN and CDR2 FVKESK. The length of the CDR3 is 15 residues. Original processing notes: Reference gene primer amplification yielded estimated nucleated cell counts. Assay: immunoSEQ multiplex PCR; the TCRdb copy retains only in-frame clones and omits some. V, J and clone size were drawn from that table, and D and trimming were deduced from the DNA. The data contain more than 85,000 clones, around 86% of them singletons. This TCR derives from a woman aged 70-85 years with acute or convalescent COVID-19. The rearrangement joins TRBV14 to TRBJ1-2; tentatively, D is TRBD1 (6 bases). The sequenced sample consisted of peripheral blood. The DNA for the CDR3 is TGTGCCAGCAGCCAAGAGACAGGACATAACTATGGCTACACCTTC. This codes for CASSQETGHNYGYTF.